Listed below are T cell receptor beta chains from one sample, sequenced in a study of cytomegalovirus exposure and HLA in healthy donors. Some clones are missing from TCRdb's copy, which holds only in-frame ones; the method was immunoSEQ multiplex PCR. Of roughly 150,000 clones listed, 65% to 80% are singletons. The sequenced material came from PBMCs. These receptors all stem from a human donor in good health. Each CDR3 is given with its conserved first and last residue. The D gene is left open where the match is weak. Clone size appears in some rows only: once, few, many, or a class for an expanded clone.

CDR3 length: 13
V gene: TRBV18
clone size: -
D gene: -
J gene: TRBJ1-1
CDR3 DNA: TGTGCCAGCTCACCACCGGACAGTAGTTTAGCTTTCTTT
CDR3 protein: CASSPPDSSLAFF

CDR3 length: 14
V gene: TRBV6-1
clone size: few
D gene: TRBD1
J gene: TRBJ2-7
CDR3 DNA: TGTGCCAGCAGTGACCGGGACAGGATTTACGAGCAGTACTTC
CDR3 protein: CASSDRDRIYEQYF

CDR3 length: 16
V gene: TRBV4-1
clone size: -
D gene: -
J gene: TRBJ2-1
CDR3 DNA: TGCGCCAGCAGTCGCGACAGGTTTTCCTCCTACAATGAGCAGTTCTTC
CDR3 protein: CASSRDRFSSYNEQFF

CDR3 length: 16
V gene: TRBV5-4
clone size: -
D gene: -
J gene: TRBJ2-7
CDR3 DNA: TGTGCCAGCAGCTTGAGTTCTAGCGCGTTATCCTACGAGCAGTACTTC
CDR3 protein: CASSLSSSALSYEQYF

CDR3 length: 15
V gene: TRBV2
clone size: -
D gene: -
J gene: TRBJ2-5
CDR3 DNA: TGTGCCAGCAGTGAAGGTGGCCGGGGAATTGAGACCCAGTACTTC
CDR3 protein: CASSEGGRGIETQYF

CDR3 length: 15
V gene: TRBV28
clone size: -
D gene: -
J gene: TRBJ1-1
CDR3 DNA: TGTGCCAGCAGTTTACCAGGGGCAATGAACACTGAAGCTTTCTTT
CDR3 protein: CASSLPGAMNTEAFF

CDR3 length: 19
V gene: TRBV28
clone size: -
D gene: TRBD1
J gene: TRBJ2-3
CDR3 DNA: TGTGCCAGCAGTTCCACCTCCCATGTCGGGACAGGGAGAGCAGATACGCAGTATTTT
CDR3 protein: CASSSTSHVGTGRADTQYF

CDR3 length: 15
V gene: TRBV6-6
clone size: -
D gene: TRBD1
J gene: TRBJ2-7
CDR3 DNA: TGTGCCAGCAGTCAACCGGGACAGGGGACCTACGAGCAGTACTTC
CDR3 protein: CASSQPGQGTYEQYF

CDR3 length: 15
V gene: TRBV18
clone size: -
D gene: TRBD2
J gene: TRBJ2-7
CDR3 DNA: TGTGCCAGCTCACGGGGGACTAGCGGGAGGTACGAGCAGTACTTC
CDR3 protein: CASSRGTSGRYEQYF

CDR3 length: 14
V gene: TRBV2
clone size: -
D gene: TRBD2
J gene: TRBJ2-3
CDR3 DNA: TGTGCCAGCAGTTCTAGCGGGAGGTTGGATACGCAGTATTTT
CDR3 protein: CASSSSGRLDTQYF

CDR3 length: 12
V gene: TRBV28
clone size: -
D gene: -
J gene: TRBJ2-1
CDR3 DNA: TGTGCCAGCAGTTCCTACGGCGGACTGCAGTTCTTC
CDR3 protein: CASSSYGGLQFF

CDR3 length: 15
V gene: TRBV13
clone size: -
D gene: TRBD1
J gene: TRBJ2-5
CDR3 DNA: TGTGCCAGCAGCTCCGGGACAGGGGGCGTGGAGACCCAGTACTTC
CDR3 protein: CASSSGTGGVETQYF

CDR3 length: 16
V gene: TRBV4-1
clone size: -
D gene: -
J gene: TRBJ1-1
CDR3 DNA: TGCGCCAGCAGCCAATCTGGTGTCTCGGGTGGCACTGAAGCTTTCTTT
CDR3 protein: CASSQSGVSGGTEAFF

CDR3 length: 15
V gene: TRBV6-5
clone size: -
D gene: -
J gene: TRBJ2-7
CDR3 DNA: TGTGCCAGCAGTTACTCACAGGGTGGCTCCTACGAGCAGTACTTC
CDR3 protein: CASSYSQGGSYEQYF

CDR3 length: 14
V gene: TRBV15
clone size: few
D gene: -
J gene: TRBJ1-2
CDR3 DNA: TGTGCCACCAGCAGAGATCCTACAGCCCAGGGCTACACCTTC
CDR3 protein: CATSRDPTAQGYTF

CDR3 length: 14
V gene: TRBV5-4
clone size: -
D gene: -
J gene: TRBJ2-5
CDR3 DNA: TGTGCCAGCAGCACCGAGATGACGCGGGAGACCCAGTACTTC
CDR3 protein: CASSTEMTRETQYF

CDR3 length: 14
V gene: TRBV5-1
clone size: -
D gene: -
J gene: TRBJ2-7
CDR3 DNA: TGCGCCAGCAGCTTGGGGGCAGGCCCGGGGGAGCAGTACTTC
CDR3 protein: CASSLGAGPGEQYF

CDR3 length: 15
V gene: TRBV28
clone size: few
D gene: TRBD2
J gene: TRBJ2-3
CDR3 DNA: TGTGCCAGCAGTTCCCTAGCGGCTAGCACAGATACGCAGTATTTT
CDR3 protein: CASSSLAASTDTQYF

CDR3 length: 12
V gene: TRBV25-1
clone size: -
D gene: -
J gene: TRBJ1-4
CDR3 DNA: TGTGCCAGCAGTGAGGCCAGGGAAAAACTGTTTTTT
CDR3 protein: CASSEAREKLFF

CDR3 length: 15
V gene: TRBV28
clone size: -
D gene: TRBD2
J gene: TRBJ2-5
CDR3 DNA: TGTGCCAGCAGTGCAGCGGGAGGACCCCAAGAGACCCAGTACTTC
CDR3 protein: CASSAAGGPQETQYF

CDR3 length: 14
V gene: TRBV18
clone size: -
D gene: -
J gene: TRBJ2-5
CDR3 DNA: TGTGCCAGCTCACCACCTTCGGCAGGAGAGACCCAGTACTTC
CDR3 protein: CASSPPSAGETQYF

CDR3 length: 16
V gene: TRBV9
clone size: -
D gene: TRBD1
J gene: TRBJ2-1
CDR3 DNA: TGTGCCAGCAGCACGACCGGGACAGGGTTAGGATATGAGCAGTTCTTC
CDR3 protein: CASSTTGTGLGYEQFF

CDR3 length: 12
V gene: TRBV6-6
clone size: once
D gene: -
J gene: TRBJ1-3
CDR3 DNA: TGTGCCAGCAGTCGGGAGGGAAACACCATATATTTT
CDR3 protein: CASSREGNTIYF

CDR3 length: 15
V gene: TRBV5-5
clone size: few
D gene: -
J gene: TRBJ2-7
CDR3 DNA: TGTGCCAGCAGCTTGGTAGGGAGAGAGAGCTACGAGCAGTACTTC
CDR3 protein: CASSLVGRESYEQYF

CDR3 length: 13
V gene: TRBV19
clone size: -
D gene: TRBD2
J gene: TRBJ2-1
CDR3 DNA: TGTGCCGCGGGGGGAGTGGGGTACAATGAGCAGTTCTTC
CDR3 protein: CAAGGVGYNEQFF

CDR3 length: 15
V gene: TRBV4-2
clone size: -
D gene: -
J gene: TRBJ1-5
CDR3 DNA: TGTGCCAGCAGCCAAGAAGGGGGGGATAATCAGCCCCAGCATTTT
CDR3 protein: CASSQEGGDNQPQHF

CDR3 length: 15
V gene: TRBV9
clone size: -
D gene: -
J gene: TRBJ2-3
CDR3 DNA: TGTGCCAGCAGCCAAGGCGGGCTAGTCGCAGATACGCAGTATTTT
CDR3 protein: CASSQGGLVADTQYF

CDR3 length: 15
V gene: TRBV7-3
clone size: -
D gene: TRBD1
J gene: TRBJ2-7
CDR3 DNA: TGTGCCAGCAGCCCGGCCGGGACAGGGGGCTACGAGCAGTACTTC
CDR3 protein: CASSPAGTGGYEQYF

CDR3 length: 17
V gene: TRBV19
clone size: -
D gene: TRBD2
J gene: TRBJ2-2
CDR3 DNA: TGTGCCAGTAGGATGGGTCCCAGCGGGAGTGGAACCGGGGAGCTGTTTTTT
CDR3 protein: CASRMGPSGSGTGELFF

CDR3 length: 13
V gene: TRBV2
clone size: -
D gene: -
J gene: TRBJ1-5
CDR3 DNA: TGTGCCAGCAGCATCAGGGATAGTCAGCCCCAGCATTTT
CDR3 protein: CASSIRDSQPQHF

CDR3 length: 15
V gene: TRBV11-2
clone size: -
D gene: -
J gene: TRBJ2-5
CDR3 DNA: TGTGCCAGCAGCTTAGGTGGGGAGTGGCAAGAGACCCAGTACTTC
CDR3 protein: CASSLGGEWQETQYF

CDR3 length: 14
V gene: TRBV4-1
clone size: -
D gene: TRBD1
J gene: TRBJ1-1
CDR3 DNA: TGCGCCAGCAGCCAAGAGGGAACAGGGGGCGTTGCTTTCTTT
CDR3 protein: CASSQEGTGGVAFF

CDR3 length: 14
V gene: TRBV5-4
clone size: few
D gene: -
J gene: TRBJ2-1
CDR3 DNA: TGTGCCAGCAGCTTAGCGGGCTCCTACAATGAGCAGTTCTTC
CDR3 protein: CASSLAGSYNEQFF